The present T cell receptor (beta chain) was sequenced within a study of cytomegalovirus exposure and HLA in healthy donors. Across the study: There were about 85 million unique TCRs (from HLA-typed donors) in an early data release.

It was with 60 Vbeta and 13 Jbeta primers that the PCR ran. Assay: immunoSEQ multiplex PCR; the TCRdb copy retains only in-frame clones and omits some. Recorded for this sample: 74,000 or so clones. In germline, CDR1 is MNHEY, CDR2 SVGAGI. Trimming cost V 6 bases and J 0 bases, with 12 bases left between them. The CDR3 covers 15 residues. The TCR comes from a woman aged 55-69 years in good health and CMV-seronegative. The V and J genes are TRBV6-5 and TRBJ1-3; the D gene is possibly TRBD1 (6 bases). The sample was PBMCs. This chain's CDR3 is CASSLDSSSGNTIYF. The CDR3 DNA reads as TGTGCCAGCAGCCTGGACAGTAGCTCTGGAAACACCATATATTTT.